Shown below are 27 T cell receptor beta chains from a single sample sequenced in a study of CD8+CD57+ T cells in acquired aplastic anemia. Using genomic DNA as the template, TCR beta VDJ and CDR3 profiling was carried out. MiXCR, applied by TCRdb to the reads, yields one record per CDR3 protein. The sample shows tens of thousands of distinct CDR3 sequences, about 56% of them seen only once. Specimen: sorted CD4+, CD8+, or CD8+CD57+ T cells (not recorded which) from PBMCs. Source of these receptors: a human donor in good health, serving as a control.

The table lists this clonotype with a few counts. This clone may be a read error of a much larger clone one base away. The chain has TRBV12-3 or TRBV12-4 and TRBJ2-1; D is possibly TRBD2 (5 bases). This CDR3 is built from 16 residues. The CDR3 DNA reads as TGTGCCGGCAGTCCTCTTAGTAGCGCCTCCGACAATGAGCAGTTCTTC. Its translation: CAGSPLSSASDNEQFF.

Comments on this clonotype: One base away lies a much larger clone, so this may be a sequencing read error. This chain links TRBV12-3 or TRBV12-4 with TRBJ2-2, with 16 bases matching TRBD2. The CDR3 is 22 residues long. The CDR3 DNA is TGTGCCAGCAGTTTACCCTCGTTGGGACTAGCGGGAGGGCCTTCGGGCACCGGGAAGCTGTTTTTT. Its protein product is CASSLPSLGLAGGPSGTGKLFF.

This chain links TRBV27 with TRBJ1-1; perhaps TRBD1 as D (6 bases). V lost 6 bases and J 3 bases, leaving 17 bases between the germline ends. Germline lookup yields CDR1 MNHEY and CDR2 SMNVEV (reference sequence). The length of the CDR3 is 15 residues. The CDR3 region has the DNA TGTGCCAGCAGCTCCAGGGGCCCCCTCGACACTGAAGCTTTCTTT. This encodes CASSSRGPLDTEAFF.

Comments on this clonotype: The CDR3 does not end in the conserved phenylalanine or tryptophan, so this is likely a read error. The chain joins TRBV24-1 to TRBJ2-5, with 8 bases lining up with TRBD2. Germline V CDR1 and CDR2: KGHDR, SFDVKD. The CDR3 is 14 residues long. The junction had 5 bases not matched to a gene; V was cut back by 4 bases and J by 5 bases. This CDR3 reads CATSDEAGAETQYL. The DNA of the CDR3 is TGTGCCACCAGTGACGAAGCGGGGGCTGAGACCCAGTACCTC.

This clonotype has a count of ten or more. CDR3 sequence reads: CASSTSGGYEQYF. For the CDR3, the DNA is TGTGCCAGCTCGACCTCGGGGGGCTACGAGCAGTACTTC. The V call is TRBV18, the J call TRBJ2-7, with TRBD2 identical over 7 bases. In germline, CDR1 is KGHSH, CDR2 LQKENI. V gave up 6 bases and J gave up 3 bases; unmatched junction bases: 5. The CDR3 contains 13 residues.

The V gene is TRBV30, the J gene TRBJ1-5; D remains unclear. Germline lookup yields CDR1 GTSNPN and CDR2 SVGIG (reference sequence). The CDR3 is made up of 12 amino acids. Between the trimmed V and J ends, which lost 0 bases and 15 bases, there was a span of 15 bases. For the CDR3, the DNA is TGTGCCTGGAGTGTTGGAGGCCCCGGATTGCATTTT. It codes for CAWSVGGPGLHF.

The gene calls are TRBV7-9 and TRBJ2-7, with D tentatively TRBD2 (6 bases). There are 10 residues in the CDR3. The germline V gene has CDR1 SEHNR and CDR2 FQNEAQ (reference sequence). With 3 bases removed from V and 9 bases from J, the gap between germline ends came to 6 bases. The CDR3 DNA is TGTGCCAGCAGCTTGGGAGGGCAGTACTTC. Protein sequence: CASSLGGQYF.

This clonotype rates as medium-sized (0.01 to 0.1%). This chain uses TRBV29-1 with TRBJ2-5; D gene unclear. The CDR3 is 14 residues long. Germline V gene data show CDR1 as SQVTM and CDR2 as ANQGSEA. V lost 3 bases and J 1 base, leaving 12 bases between the germline ends. The CDR3 bases are TGCAGCGTTGAGGAAGGACGTATCCAAGAGACCCAGTACTTC. It codes for CSVEEGRIQETQYF.

In the case of this clonotype: A read error is possible here, since a much larger clone lies one base away. This chain connects TRBV24-1 to TRBJ1-1; D unresolved. Germline V gives CDR1 KGHDR, CDR2 SFDVKD. This CDR3 spans 12 amino acids. Trimming stripped 7 bases from V and 0 bases from J, with 5 bases between. For the CDR3, the DNA is TGTGCCACCAGACGGATGAACACTGAAGCTTTCTTT. Amino acids: CATRRMNTEAFF.

This clonotype was detected only once. A read error may account for a junction end that differs from germline. This rearrangement joins TRBV19 to TRBJ1-5, with 7 bases lining up with TRBD1. Germline lookup yields CDR1 LNHDA and CDR2 SQIVND (reference sequence). This CDR3 comprises 13 residues. The CDR3 DNA is TGTGCCACTCACAGGGGAATCAATCAGCTCCAGCATTTT. Protein: CATHRGINQLQHF.

This clonotype was recorded once. This chain uses TRBV10-3 with TRBJ2-7; 7 nucleotides agree with TRBD1. There are 14 residues in the CDR3. V trimming: 4 bases; J trimming: 3 bases; junction bases outside the gene matches: 6. Germline V gene lookup returns CDR1 ENHRY and CDR2 SYGVKD. CDR3 protein: CAISATGTGYEQYF. The CDR3 nucleotides are TGTGCCATCAGTGCGACAGGGACGGGCTACGAGCAGTACTTC.

This clonotype was picked up many times. No conserved phenylalanine or tryptophan is present at the end of the CDR3, so a read error is the likely explanation. This chain uses TRBV6-1 with TRBJ1-6; D gene unclear. CDR3 length: 13 residues. Germline assignment: CDR1 MNHNS and CDR2 SASEGT. The ends were cut back, 4 bases at V and 9 bases at J, with 10 bases in the middle. The CDR3 loop reads CASSVSPPSPLHL. DNA of the CDR3: TGTGCCAGCAGTGTTTCTCCGCCTTCACCCCTCCACCTT.

Judged by abundance, this clonotype is medium-sized. This chain joins TRBV2 and TRBJ2-7; tentative D call: TRBD2 (5 bases). The CDR3 extends over 12 amino acids. The V end lost 7 bases, the J end lost 1 base, and 8 bases lay between the germline ends. CDR1 is SNHLY, CDR2 FYNNEI, per germline. This CDR3 is CASKSGSYEQYF. In DNA, the CDR3 is TGTGCCAGCAAGTCGGGATCCTACGAGCAGTACTTC.

V usage is TRBV29-1 and J usage is TRBJ1-2; the D gene is possibly TRBD1 (5 bases). The V and J ends lost 7 bases and 7 bases respectively, with 19 bases between them. This CDR3 comprises 13 residues. Germline-derived CDR1 and CDR2 are SQVTM and ANQGSEA. This CDR3 is CSDSLGGWGGYTF. Here the CDR3 DNA reads TGCAGCGACTCTCTGGGGGGGTGGGGTGGCTACACCTTC.

In this sample, this clonotype turned up a few times. Here the CDR3 reads CSVRGTSTGAVNGYTF. DNA for the CDR3: TGCAGCGTAAGAGGAACGAGCACCGGGGCAGTTAACGGCTACACCTTC. The gene calls are TRBV29-1 and TRBJ1-2, with D perhaps TRBD1 (5 bases). This CDR3 has 16 residues. Trimming removed 6 bases at V and 8 bases at J, with 28 bases between. Germline CDR1 SQVTM, CDR2 ANQGSEA.

The J gene is TRBJ1-1, the V gene TRBV25-1, with D maybe TRBD1 (5 bases). Germline CDR1 is MGHDK and CDR2 is SYGVNS. This CDR3 is built from 12 residues. The V gene lost 4 bases and the J gene lost 3 bases, with 6 bases spanning the gap. The CDR3: CASSAGHTEAFF. The DNA of the CDR3 is TGTGCCAGCAGTGCAGGGCACACTGAAGCTTTCTTT.

The chain recombines TRBV2 with TRBJ1-2; D may be TRBD1 (6 bases). The CDR3 is made up of 14 amino acids. V was shortened by 5 bases and J by 0 bases, with 10 bases between the two germline ends. Germline V lookup: CDR1 SNHLY, CDR2 FYNNEI. CDR3 loop: CASSRQGSNYGYTF. CDR3 bases: TGTGCCAGCAGTAGGCAGGGGTCTAACTATGGCTACACCTTC.

This clonotype was observed at least ten times. The CDR3 DNA reads as TGTGCCAGCAGTTTAATCGGGGGCTCACCCCTCCACTTT. Residues: CASSLIGGSPLHF. The chain recombines TRBV12-3 or TRBV12-4 with TRBJ1-6, with D perhaps matching TRBD1 (6 bases). Trimming removed 2 bases from V and 10 bases from J, with 9 bases in between. This CDR3 comprises 13 residues.

This clonotype was found many times. The chain links TRBV20-1 to TRBJ2-2; D call uncertain. Germline-derived CDR1 and CDR2 are DFQATT and SNEGSKA (reference sequence). Trimming took 1 base from V and 6 from J, leaving 12 bases between them. The CDR3 is 14 amino acids. CDR3 in DNA: TGCAGTGCTAGAGGCCGTTCCGGATCCGGGGAGCTGTTTTTT. Its translation: CSARGRSGSGELFF.

This rearrangement joins TRBV7-2 to TRBJ2-3, with D uncertain. Germline lookup yields CDR1 SGHTA and CDR2 FQGNSA. Trimming pared 5 bases from V and 1 base from J, leaving 7 bases between. This CDR3 contains 13 residues. CDR3 amino acids: CASSPRGTDTQYF. The CDR3 DNA follows: TGTGCCAGCAGCCCCCGCGGCACAGATACGCAGTATTTT.

This clonotype was counted many times. The V and J genes are TRBV18 and TRBJ1-2, with 10 nucleotides matching TRBD1. Trimming at V came to 3 bases and at J to 6 bases, leaving 16 bases not matched to a gene. The CDR3 is made up of 18 amino acids. Germline CDR1 KGHSH, CDR2 LQKENI. CDR3 DNA sequence: TGTGCCAGCTCACCCACGTCCCGGGACAGGGGACGACGGGATGGCTACACCTTC. Translation: CASSPTSRDRGRRDGYTF.

This clonotype was seen repeatedly, ten times or more. This chain links TRBV20-1 with TRBJ2-1; 9 bases agree with TRBD1. The V segment lost 6 bases and the J segment 7 bases; nucleotides outside the gene matches: 10. CDR1 and CDR2 (germline): DFQATT, SNEGSKA (reference sequence). The CDR3 runs to 14 residues. This chain's CDR3 is CSANPRQGGNEQFF. CDR3 DNA: TGCAGTGCAAACCCCCGACAGGGGGGGAATGAGCAGTTCTTC.

In the case of this clonotype: At one end the junction does not follow the germline gene, possibly because of a read error. The chain uses TRBV19 and TRBJ1-1; 8 bases align to TRBD1. From germline, CDR1 is LNHDA and CDR2 SQIVND (reference sequence). The CDR3 runs 14 residues. The CDR3 here is CASSVRDRNTEASF. The CDR3 DNA reads as TGTGCCAGTAGTGTCCGGGACAGGAACACTGAAGCTTCCTTT.

This chain connects TRBV2 to TRBJ1-4; D remains ambiguous. With 2 bases removed from V and 16 bases from J, the gap between germline ends came to 14 bases. Looked up from germline, CDR1 is SNHLY and CDR2 is FYNNEI. This CDR3 has 12 amino acids. The CDR3 protein is CASSERTGERFF. In DNA form, the CDR3 reads TGTGCCAGCAGTGAAAGGACCGGGGAACGGTTTTTT.

This clonotype was seen just once. Sequence at one end of the junction differs from germline and may be a read error. The chain uses TRBV30 and TRBJ2-5; 8 nucleotides line up with TRBD1. In germline, CDR1 is GTSNPN, CDR2 SVGIG (reference sequence). This CDR3 region has 14 residues. The CDR3 nucleotides read TGTGCCTGGAGTGCCAGGGGGCGCGCAGAGACCCAGTGGTTC. Its protein product is CAWSARGRAETQWF. Full variable domain (rest looked up from reference TRBV30 and TRBJ2-5): SQTIHQWPATLVQPVGSPLSLECTVEGTSNPNLYWYRQAAGRGLQLLFYSVGIGQISSEVPQNLSASRPQDRQFILSSKKLLLSDSGFYLCAWSARGRAETQWFGPGTRLLVL.

With regard to this clonotype: Since the CDR3 does not end with the conserved phenylalanine or tryptophan, this likely comes from a read error. The limits of the CDR3 on the DNA are not certain, so only TCRdb's listed CDR3 is given. This chain uses TRBV24-1 with TRBJ2-7; the table's D call, TRBD1, was not checked against the DNA. The CDR3 adds up to 8 amino acids, both ends counted. Germline V gives CDR1 KGHDR, CDR2 SFDVKD. CDR3: CATSDLDR.

The V call is TRBV25-1, the J call TRBJ2-5, with D unclear. Germline assignment: CDR1 MGHDK and CDR2 SYGVNS. The germline V and J ends were trimmed by 4 bases and 2 bases, with 11 bases remaining between them. The CDR3 runs 14 residues. The CDR3 region has the DNA TGTGCCAGCAGTGCTAGGGCGACGCAAGAGACCCAGTACTTC. Translated: CASSARATQETQYF.